This T cell receptor beta chain was retrieved from a study of identical twins. General study results and limits: Fewer insertions characterized abundant cord blood beta clonotypes, whereas memory repertoires showed none.

This CDR3 is 11 amino acids long. V lost 5 bases to trimming and J lost 7 bases, with 6 bases between them. The germline V gene has CDR1 MNHNS and CDR2 SASEGT. TCRdb used MiXCR to reprocess the 5' RACE reads, holding one entry per CDR3 protein. The sample includes around 490,000 distinct CDR3 sequences, around 15% seen only once; the top ten take around 0.4%. As concerns this clonotype: Its antigen is not identified.

This sample was also put to use in a study of yellow fever vaccine responses in identical twins.

The receptor was derived from a woman between 18 and 30 years old in good health. Sequencing used CD4+ T cells sorted from blood. The rearrangement joins TRBV6-1 to TRBJ2-1; D not resolved. Here the CDR3 DNA reads TGTGCCAGCAGTCAAATAAATGAGCAGTTCTTC. It translates to CASSQINEQFF.